This record looks at one T cell receptor (beta chain) sequence and its context. Its target is unknown. These data come from a study of cytomegalovirus exposure and HLA in healthy donors. Study-wide background: Within an early data release were about 85 million unique TCRs drawn from HLA-typed donors. Study-wide points: Segments of the TCR beta V type were, in most cases, productive about 87% or about 30% of the time in an earlier analysis. The authors excluded some V segments, including TRBV6-2 and TRBV6-3, as indistinguishable.

After removal of 4 bases from V and 4 bases from J, the junction contained 5 bases not matched to a gene. This CDR3 has 15 amino acids. Per germline, CDR1 MRHNA and CDR2 SNTAGT. With 60 Vbeta and 13 Jbeta primers, the PCR was carried out. The repertoire was sequenced with immunoSEQ multiplex PCR; TCRdb's copy has only in-frame clones and lacks some. The repertoire holds tens of thousands of clones, with approximately 73% as singletons. The rearrangement uses TRBV6-4 and TRBJ2-2, with 8 bases lining up with TRBD1. Material: PBMCs. The source is a man aged 50 to 60 in good health and CMV-seronegative. The CDR3 here is CASSGGQGSTGELFF. The CDR3 DNA is TGTGCCAGCAGTGGTGGACAGGGAAGCACCGGGGAGCTGTTTTTT.